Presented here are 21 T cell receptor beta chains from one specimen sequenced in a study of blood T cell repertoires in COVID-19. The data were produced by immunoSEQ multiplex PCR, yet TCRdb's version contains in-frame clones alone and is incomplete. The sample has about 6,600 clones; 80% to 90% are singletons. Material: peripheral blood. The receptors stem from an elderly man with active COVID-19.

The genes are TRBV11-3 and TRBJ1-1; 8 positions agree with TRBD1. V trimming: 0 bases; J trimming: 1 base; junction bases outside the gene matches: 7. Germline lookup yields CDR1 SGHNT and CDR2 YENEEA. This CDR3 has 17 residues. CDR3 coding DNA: TGTGCCAGCAGCTTAGATGGCCGACAGGGGTCGAACACTGAAGCTTTCTTT. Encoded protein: CASSLDGRQGSNTEAFF.

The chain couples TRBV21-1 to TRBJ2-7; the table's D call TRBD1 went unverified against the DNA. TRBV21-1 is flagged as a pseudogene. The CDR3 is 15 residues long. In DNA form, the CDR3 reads TGTGCCACCCCCCCCGGACAGACTCTCTCCTACGAGCAGTACTTC. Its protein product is CATPPGQTLSYEQYF.

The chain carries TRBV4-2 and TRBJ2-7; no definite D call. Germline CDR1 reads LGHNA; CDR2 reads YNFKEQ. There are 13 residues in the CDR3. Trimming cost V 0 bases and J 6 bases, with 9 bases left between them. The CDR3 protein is CASSQDLSREQYF. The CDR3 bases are TGTGCCAGCAGCCAAGATCTTTCGCGCGAGCAGTACTTC.

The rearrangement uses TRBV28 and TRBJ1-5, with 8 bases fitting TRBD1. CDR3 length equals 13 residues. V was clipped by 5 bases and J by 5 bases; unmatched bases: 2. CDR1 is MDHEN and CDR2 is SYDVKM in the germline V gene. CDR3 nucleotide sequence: TGTGCCAGCAGTCCGGACAGGGATCAGCCCCAGCATTTT. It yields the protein CASSPDRDQPQHF.

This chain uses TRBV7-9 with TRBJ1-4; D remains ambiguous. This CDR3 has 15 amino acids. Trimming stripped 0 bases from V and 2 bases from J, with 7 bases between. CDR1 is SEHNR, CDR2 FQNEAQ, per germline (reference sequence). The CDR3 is CASSLAGATNEKLFF. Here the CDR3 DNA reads TGTGCCAGCAGCTTAGCGGGCGCGACTAATGAAAAACTGTTTTTT.

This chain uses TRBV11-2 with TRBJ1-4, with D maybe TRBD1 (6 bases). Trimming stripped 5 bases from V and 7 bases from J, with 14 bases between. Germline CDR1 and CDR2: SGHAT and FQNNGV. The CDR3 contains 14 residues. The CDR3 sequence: CASSPPTGFEKLFF. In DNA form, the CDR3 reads TGTGCCAGCAGCCCCCCTACAGGGTTTGAAAAACTGTTTTTT.

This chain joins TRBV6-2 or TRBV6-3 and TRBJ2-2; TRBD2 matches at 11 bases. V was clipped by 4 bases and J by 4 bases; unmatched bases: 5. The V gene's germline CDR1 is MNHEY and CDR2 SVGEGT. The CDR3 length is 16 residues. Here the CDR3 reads CASSLNSGRGTGELFF. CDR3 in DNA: TGTGCCAGCAGTTTGAATAGCGGGAGGGGCACCGGGGAGCTGTTTTTT.

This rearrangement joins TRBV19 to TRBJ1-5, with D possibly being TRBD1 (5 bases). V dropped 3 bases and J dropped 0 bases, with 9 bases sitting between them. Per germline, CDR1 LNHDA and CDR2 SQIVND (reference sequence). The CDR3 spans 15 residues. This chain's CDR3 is CASSMGQYSNQPQHF. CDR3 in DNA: TGTGCCAGTAGTATGGGGCAGTATAGCAATCAGCCCCAGCATTTT.

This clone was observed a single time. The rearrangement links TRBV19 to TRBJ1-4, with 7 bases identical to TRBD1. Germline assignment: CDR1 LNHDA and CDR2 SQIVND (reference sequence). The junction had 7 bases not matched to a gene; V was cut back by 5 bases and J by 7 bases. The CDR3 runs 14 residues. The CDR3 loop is CASSPQGVGEKLFF. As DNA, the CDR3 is TGTGCCAGTAGTCCCCAGGGGGTCGGTGAAAAACTGTTTTTT.

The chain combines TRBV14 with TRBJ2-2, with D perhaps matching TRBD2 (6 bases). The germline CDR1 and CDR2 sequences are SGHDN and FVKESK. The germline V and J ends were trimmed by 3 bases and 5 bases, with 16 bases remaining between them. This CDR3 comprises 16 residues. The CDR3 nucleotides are TGTGCCAGCAGCCAGATGCGACTAGGAAGGACCGGGGAGCTGTTTTTT. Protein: CASSQMRLGRTGELFF.

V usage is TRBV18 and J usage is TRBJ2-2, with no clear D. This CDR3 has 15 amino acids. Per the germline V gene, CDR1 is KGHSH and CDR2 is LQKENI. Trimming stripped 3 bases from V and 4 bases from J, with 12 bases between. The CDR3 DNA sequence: TGTGCCAGCTCACCTCGCGAGTTGCCCACCGGGGAGCTGTTTTTT. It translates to CASSPRELPTGELFF.

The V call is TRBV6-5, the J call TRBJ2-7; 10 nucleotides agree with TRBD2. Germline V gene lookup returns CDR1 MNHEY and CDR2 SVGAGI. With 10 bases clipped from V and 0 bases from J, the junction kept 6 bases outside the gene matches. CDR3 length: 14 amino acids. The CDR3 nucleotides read TGTGCCACCACGAGGACTAGCGGCTCCTACGAGCAGTACTTC. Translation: CATTRTSGSYEQYF.

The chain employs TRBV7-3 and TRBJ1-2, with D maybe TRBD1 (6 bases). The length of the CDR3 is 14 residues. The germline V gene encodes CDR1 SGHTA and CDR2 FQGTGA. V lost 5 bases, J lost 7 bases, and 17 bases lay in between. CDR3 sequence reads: CASSLQGPSSGYTF. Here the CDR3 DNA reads TGTGCCAGCAGCCTACAGGGACCCTCTTCTGGCTACACCTTC. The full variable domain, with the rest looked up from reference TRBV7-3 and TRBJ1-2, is GAGVSQTPSNKVTEKGKYVELRCDPISGHTALYWYRQSLGQGPEFLIYFQGTGAADDSGLPNDRFFAVRPEGSVSTLKIQRTERGDSAVYLCASSLQGPSSGYTFGSGTRLTVV.

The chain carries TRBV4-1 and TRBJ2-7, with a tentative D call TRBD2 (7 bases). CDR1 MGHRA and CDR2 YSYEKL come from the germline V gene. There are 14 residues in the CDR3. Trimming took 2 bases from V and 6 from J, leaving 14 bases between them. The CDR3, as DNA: TGCGCCAGCAGCCAACTTTTGGGGGGGCGCGAGCAGTACTTC. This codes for CASSQLLGGREQYF.

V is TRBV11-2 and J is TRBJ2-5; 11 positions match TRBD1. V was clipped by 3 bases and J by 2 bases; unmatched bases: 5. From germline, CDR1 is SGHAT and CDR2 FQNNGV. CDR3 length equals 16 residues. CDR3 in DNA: TGTGCCAGCAGCTTGGGGACAGGGGGATTACAAGAGACCCAGTACTTC. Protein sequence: CASSLGTGGLQETQYF.

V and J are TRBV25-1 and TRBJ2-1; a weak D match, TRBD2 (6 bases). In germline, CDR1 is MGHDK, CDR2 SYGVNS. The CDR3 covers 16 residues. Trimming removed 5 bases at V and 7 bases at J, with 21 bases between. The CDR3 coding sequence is TGTGCCAGCAGTAAAGGGGCGGGGTTAGGTCTTAATGAGCAGTTCTTC. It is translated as CASSKGAGLGLNEQFF.

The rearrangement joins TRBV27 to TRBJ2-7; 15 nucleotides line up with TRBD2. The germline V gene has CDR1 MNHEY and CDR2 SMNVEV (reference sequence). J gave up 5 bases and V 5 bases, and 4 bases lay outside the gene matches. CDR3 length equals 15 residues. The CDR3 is CASSDRTSGRDEQYF. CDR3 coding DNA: TGTGCCAGCAGTGATCGGACTAGCGGGAGGGACGAGCAGTACTTC.

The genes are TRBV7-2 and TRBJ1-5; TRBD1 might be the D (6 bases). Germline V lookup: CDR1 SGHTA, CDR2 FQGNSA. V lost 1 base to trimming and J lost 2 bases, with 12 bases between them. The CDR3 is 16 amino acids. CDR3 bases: TGTGCCAGCAGCTTAGAACAGGGTAATGGCAATCAGCCCCAGCATTTT. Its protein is CASSLEQGNGNQPQHF.

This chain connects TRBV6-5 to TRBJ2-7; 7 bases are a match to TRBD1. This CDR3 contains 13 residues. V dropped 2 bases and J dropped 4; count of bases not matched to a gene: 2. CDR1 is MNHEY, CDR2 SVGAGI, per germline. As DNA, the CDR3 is TGTGCCAGCAGTTACCAACAGGGGTACGAGCAGTACTTC. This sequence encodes CASSYQQGYEQYF.

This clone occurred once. The chain's CDR3 is CASSVSGTREQYF. The CDR3 DNA is TGTGCCAGCAGTGTTAGCGGGACTCGCGAGCAGTACTTC. This chain links TRBV5-4 with TRBJ2-7; TRBD2 matches at 8 bases. With V trimmed by 5 bases and J by 6 bases, 7 bases remained unmatched. Germline-derived CDR1 and CDR2 are SGHNT and YYREEE (reference sequence). The CDR3 sequence is 13 residues long.

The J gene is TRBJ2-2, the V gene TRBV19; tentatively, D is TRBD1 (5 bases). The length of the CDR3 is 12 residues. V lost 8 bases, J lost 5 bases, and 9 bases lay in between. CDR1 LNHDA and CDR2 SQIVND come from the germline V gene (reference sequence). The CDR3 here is CASWGYTGELFF. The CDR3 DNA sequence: TGTGCCAGTTGGGGCTATACCGGGGAGCTGTTTTTT.